This entry is about one TCR beta chain. Amplification used 60 Vbeta primers and 13 Jbeta primers. Under the authors' procedure: Unique TCR beta chains totaled some 80 million in a later count, with 8.5 million to 12 million of them shared. Profiling relied on immunoSEQ multiplex PCR, and the TCRdb table lists in-frame clones only, not all of them. That table is the source of V, J and clone size, and D and trimming were worked out from the DNA. This sample has roughly 97,000 clones, with about a tenth found just once. The data stem from a study of cytomegalovirus exposure and HLA in healthy donors. Germline CDR1 is SGHVS and CDR2 is FNYEAQ. V was clipped by 1 base and J by 7 bases; unmatched bases: 5. The CDR3 runs 16 residues.

The chain carries TRBV7-6 and TRBJ1-6; 9 bases line up with TRBD1. Sequences were obtained from PBMCs. The origin of this receptor is a man aged 40-55 years in good health and CMV-seropositive. CDR3 DNA sequence: TGTGCCAGCAGCTTAGAAGGGGGGACAGGGAATTCACCCCTCCACTTT. Protein product: CASSLEGGTGNSPLHF.